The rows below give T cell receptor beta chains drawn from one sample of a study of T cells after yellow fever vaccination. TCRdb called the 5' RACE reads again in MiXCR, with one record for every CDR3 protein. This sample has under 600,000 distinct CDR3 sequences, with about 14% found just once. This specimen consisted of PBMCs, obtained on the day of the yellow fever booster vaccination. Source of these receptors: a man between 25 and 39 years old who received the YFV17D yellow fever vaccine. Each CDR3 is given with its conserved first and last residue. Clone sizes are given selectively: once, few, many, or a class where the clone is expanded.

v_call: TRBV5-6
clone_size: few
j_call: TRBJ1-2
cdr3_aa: CASSSHYGYTF

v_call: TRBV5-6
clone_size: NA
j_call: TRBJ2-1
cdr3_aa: CASSLRTSGRLNEQFF

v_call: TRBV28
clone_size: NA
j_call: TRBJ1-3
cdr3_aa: CASRPGGRENTIYF

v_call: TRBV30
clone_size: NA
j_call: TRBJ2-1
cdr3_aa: CAWSRAGAYNEQFF

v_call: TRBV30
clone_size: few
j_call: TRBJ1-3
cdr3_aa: CAWSSPGQPRGNTIYF

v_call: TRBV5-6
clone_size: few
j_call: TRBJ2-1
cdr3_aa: CASSLVRSEQFF

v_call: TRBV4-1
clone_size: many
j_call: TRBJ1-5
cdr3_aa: CASSQDRDSNQPQHF

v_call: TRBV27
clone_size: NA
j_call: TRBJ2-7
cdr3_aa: CASSLSRASSYEQYF

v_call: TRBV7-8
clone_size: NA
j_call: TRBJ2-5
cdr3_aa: CASSPGTATETQYF

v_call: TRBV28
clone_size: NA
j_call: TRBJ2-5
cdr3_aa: CASSPYSGPRGTQYF

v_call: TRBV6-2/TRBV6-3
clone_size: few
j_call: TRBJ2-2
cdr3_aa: CASNQGGSFLNTGELFF

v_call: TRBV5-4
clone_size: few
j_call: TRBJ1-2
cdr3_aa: CASSPGKGFYGYTF

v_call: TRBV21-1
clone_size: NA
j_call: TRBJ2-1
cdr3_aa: CASNRGPSYNEQFF

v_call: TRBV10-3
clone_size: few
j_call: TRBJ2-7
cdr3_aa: CAIRGNRDFYEQYF

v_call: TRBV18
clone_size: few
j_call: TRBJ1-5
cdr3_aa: CASSPDRGPLNQPQHF

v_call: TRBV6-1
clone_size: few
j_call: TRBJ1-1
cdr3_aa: CASRMGFTEAFF

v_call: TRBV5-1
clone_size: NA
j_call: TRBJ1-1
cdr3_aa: CASTGSTEAFF

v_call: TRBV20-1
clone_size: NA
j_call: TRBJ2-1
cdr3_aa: CSARDLAGGNYNEQFF

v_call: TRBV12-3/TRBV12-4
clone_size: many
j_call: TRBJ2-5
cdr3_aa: CASSPSAGGPGTQYF

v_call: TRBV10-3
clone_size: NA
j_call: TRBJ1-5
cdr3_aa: CAISDDISNQPQHF

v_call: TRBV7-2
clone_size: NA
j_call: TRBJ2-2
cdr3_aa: CASSLAGAPVGELFF

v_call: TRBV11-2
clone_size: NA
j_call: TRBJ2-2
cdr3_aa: CASSLGAAGTGELFF

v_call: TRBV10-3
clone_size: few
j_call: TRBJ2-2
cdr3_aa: CAMASGRIGTGELFF

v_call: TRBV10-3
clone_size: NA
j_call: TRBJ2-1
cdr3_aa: CAISESQTNNEQFF

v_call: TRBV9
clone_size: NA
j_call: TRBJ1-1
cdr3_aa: CASSSTGGGTEAFF

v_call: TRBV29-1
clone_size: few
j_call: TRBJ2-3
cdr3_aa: CSVQLLAGLSTDTQYF

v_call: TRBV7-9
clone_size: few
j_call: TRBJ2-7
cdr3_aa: CASSLTQGFYEQYF

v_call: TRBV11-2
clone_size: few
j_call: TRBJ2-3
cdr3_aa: CASSLLRATDTQYF

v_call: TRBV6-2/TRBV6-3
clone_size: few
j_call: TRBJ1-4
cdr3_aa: CASSGTRREKLFF

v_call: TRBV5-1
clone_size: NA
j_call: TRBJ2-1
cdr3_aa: CASSPGTSGTHEQFF

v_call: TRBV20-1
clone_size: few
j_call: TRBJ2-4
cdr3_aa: CSASRGNKNIQYF

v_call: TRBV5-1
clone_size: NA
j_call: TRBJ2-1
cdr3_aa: CASSLEARSGNEQFF

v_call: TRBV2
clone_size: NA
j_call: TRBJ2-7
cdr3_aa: CASTRDLYEQYF

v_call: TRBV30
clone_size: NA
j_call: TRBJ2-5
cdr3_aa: CAWDTGLAGETQYF

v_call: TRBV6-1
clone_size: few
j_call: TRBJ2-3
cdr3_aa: CASSHGLPDTQYF

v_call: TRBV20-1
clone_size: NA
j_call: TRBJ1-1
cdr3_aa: CSAGGGRASTEAFF

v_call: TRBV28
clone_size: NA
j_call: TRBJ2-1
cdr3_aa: CASSLTAGRNNEQFF

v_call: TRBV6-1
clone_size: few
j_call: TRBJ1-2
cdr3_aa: CATAKPGVLVDGYTF

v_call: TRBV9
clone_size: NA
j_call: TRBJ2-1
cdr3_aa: CASSVDGRRDEQFF

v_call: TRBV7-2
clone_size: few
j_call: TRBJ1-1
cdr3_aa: CASSLAAVSGAEAFF